This TCR beta chain was retrieved from a study of CD8+CD57+ T cells in acquired aplastic anemia (dated by TCRdb to 2017 to 2018). Some background on the complete study: A mean of about 3.2 ug of DNA, ranging from roughly 0.2 to 27.4 ug, was extracted from sorted CD4+ and CD8+ cells. CD8+CD57+ expansion was defined as a frequency above the mean frequency observed in healthy subjects. Study-level results and caveats: Patients and healthy controls showed no significant difference in CD8+ Simpson's diversity (P=0.060). Roughly 30 CD8+ CDR3 sequences were shared between patients and controls but appeared highly expressed in patients and within their immunodominant clones.

Flow cytometry had shown CD8+CD57+ cell expansion in the patients selected for sequencing. All patients had severe acquired aplastic anemia diagnosed by International Study of Aplastic Anemia and Agranulocytosis and Camitta criteria. No patient had received any therapy when blood was sampled. The study deep-sequenced TCR repertoires of sorted CD4+ and CD8+ blood T cells from severe aplastic anemia patients and healthy subjects. Patients were enrolled in the USA under clinicaltrials.gov protocols 00001620, 01623167, 00001397, 00071045, 00081523 and 00961064. Ficoll-Paque density gradient centrifugation was used to isolate peripheral blood mononuclear cells. Before DNA extraction, CD4+ and CD8+ T cells were sorted with FACS or magnetic beads. As concerns this clonotype: The specificity of this receptor is unknown. There are no base qualities to consult, and no much larger clone falls within one base.

Genomic DNA served as template for TCR beta VDJ combination and CDR3 sequence profiling. An Illumina HiSeq 2000 was used for TCR repertoire sequencing. As for the original processing: Repertoires were assessed using TRBV/TRBJ rearrangement plots, CDR3 size and DJ length profiles, and Simpson's diversity index. The most abundant DNA sequence in the deep sequencing data was taken as the immunodominant clone. CDR3 amino acid sequences were checked for sharing between subjects and were compared against published repertoires and the VDJdb database. TCRdb cleaned the public reads at Q25 with fastp, built clones with MiXCR and kept in-frame beta chains. Rows are unified per CDR3 protein, each entry keeping the most common DNA and genes. TCRdb, not the authors, supplied the V and J calls. For this sample the table gives roughly 150,000 distinct CDR3 sequences, of which roughly 43% were detected only once. The ten largest make up approximately 3% of the sample.

Sequencing used sorted CD4+, CD8+, or CD8+CD57+ T cells (not recorded which) from PBMCs. This sequence originates from a human donor with aplastic anemia.

The sequenced DNA: TGTGCCAGCAGTGACAGAGACAGTTCCTACCAGCCCCAGCATTTT. It encodes CASSDRDSSYQPQHF. This receptor chain uses TRBV2 and TRBJ1-5; TRBD1 might be the D gene, on 5 matching bases. The germline V gene sets CDR1 to SNHLY and CDR2 to FYNNEI. The CDR3 spans 15 residues, from the cysteine through the phenylalanine. Only the CDR3 portion is preserved as DNA: 45 bases, with reading frame beginning at the first base. The V end loses 3 bases and the J end loses 7 bases, and a stretch of 16 bases separates them.